This T cell receptor (beta chain) is from a study of T cells in Graves' hyperthyroidism and ophthalmopathy. Amplification of TCR beta CDR3 regions was performed using RNA transcripts as template. First-round RT-PCR targeting the TCR CDR3 was performed with the HTBI primer set. Each CDR3 protein gets one entry after TCRdb re-called the multiplex PCR reads with MiXCR. The top ten hold roughly 30% of the sample, which has 600,000 to 800,000 distinct CDR3 sequences, about 35% seen once. Looked up from germline, CDR1 is SGHRS and CDR2 is YFSETQ. The CDR3 runs to 17 residues. Trimming removed 4 bases from V and 2 bases from J, with 16 bases in between. The diagnostic basis comprised clinical symptoms, serum thyroxine and TRAb, thyroid ultrasound and orbital computed tomography. Extraction of PBMCs used more than 8.5 ml of fresh peripheral blood.

The chain has TRBV5-1 and TRBJ2-6; D might be TRBD1 or TRBD2, each matching 5 bases. Sequencing was carried out using blood. The receptor was derived from a woman in her 40s with Graves' hyperthyroidism. As DNA, the CDR3 is TGCGCCAGCAGCCCGCAACCGGGGCGTACTGGGGCCAACGTCCTGACTTTC. Residues: CASSPQPGRTGANVLTF.